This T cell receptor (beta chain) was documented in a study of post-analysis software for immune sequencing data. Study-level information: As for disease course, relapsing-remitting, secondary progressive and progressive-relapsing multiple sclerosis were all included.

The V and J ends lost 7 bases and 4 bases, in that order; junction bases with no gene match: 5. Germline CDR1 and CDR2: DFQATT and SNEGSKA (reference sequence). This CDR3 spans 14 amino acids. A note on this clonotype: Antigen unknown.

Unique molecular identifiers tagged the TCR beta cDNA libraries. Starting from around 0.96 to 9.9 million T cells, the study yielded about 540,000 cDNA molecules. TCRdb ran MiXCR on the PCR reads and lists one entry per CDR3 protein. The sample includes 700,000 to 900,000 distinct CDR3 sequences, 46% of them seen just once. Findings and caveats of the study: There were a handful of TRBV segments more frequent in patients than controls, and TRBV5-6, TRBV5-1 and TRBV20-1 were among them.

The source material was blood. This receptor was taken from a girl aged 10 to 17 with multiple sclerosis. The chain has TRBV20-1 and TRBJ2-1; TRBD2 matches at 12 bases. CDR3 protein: CSGALAGGYNEQFF. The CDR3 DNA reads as TGCAGTGGGGCGCTAGCGGGAGGGTACAATGAGCAGTTCTTC.